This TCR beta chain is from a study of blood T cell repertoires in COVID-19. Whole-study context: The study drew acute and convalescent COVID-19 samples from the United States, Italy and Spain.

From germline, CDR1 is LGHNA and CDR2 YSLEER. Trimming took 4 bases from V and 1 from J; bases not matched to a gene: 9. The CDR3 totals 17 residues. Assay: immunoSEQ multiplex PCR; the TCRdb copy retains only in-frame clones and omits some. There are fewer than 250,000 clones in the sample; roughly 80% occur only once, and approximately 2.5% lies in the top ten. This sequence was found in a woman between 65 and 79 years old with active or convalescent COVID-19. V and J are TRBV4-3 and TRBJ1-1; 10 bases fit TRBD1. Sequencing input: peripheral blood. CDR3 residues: CASSLLDRGRRNTEAFF. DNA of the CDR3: TGCGCCAGCAGCCTCCTCGACAGGGGGCGGAGGAACACTGAAGCTTTCTTT.